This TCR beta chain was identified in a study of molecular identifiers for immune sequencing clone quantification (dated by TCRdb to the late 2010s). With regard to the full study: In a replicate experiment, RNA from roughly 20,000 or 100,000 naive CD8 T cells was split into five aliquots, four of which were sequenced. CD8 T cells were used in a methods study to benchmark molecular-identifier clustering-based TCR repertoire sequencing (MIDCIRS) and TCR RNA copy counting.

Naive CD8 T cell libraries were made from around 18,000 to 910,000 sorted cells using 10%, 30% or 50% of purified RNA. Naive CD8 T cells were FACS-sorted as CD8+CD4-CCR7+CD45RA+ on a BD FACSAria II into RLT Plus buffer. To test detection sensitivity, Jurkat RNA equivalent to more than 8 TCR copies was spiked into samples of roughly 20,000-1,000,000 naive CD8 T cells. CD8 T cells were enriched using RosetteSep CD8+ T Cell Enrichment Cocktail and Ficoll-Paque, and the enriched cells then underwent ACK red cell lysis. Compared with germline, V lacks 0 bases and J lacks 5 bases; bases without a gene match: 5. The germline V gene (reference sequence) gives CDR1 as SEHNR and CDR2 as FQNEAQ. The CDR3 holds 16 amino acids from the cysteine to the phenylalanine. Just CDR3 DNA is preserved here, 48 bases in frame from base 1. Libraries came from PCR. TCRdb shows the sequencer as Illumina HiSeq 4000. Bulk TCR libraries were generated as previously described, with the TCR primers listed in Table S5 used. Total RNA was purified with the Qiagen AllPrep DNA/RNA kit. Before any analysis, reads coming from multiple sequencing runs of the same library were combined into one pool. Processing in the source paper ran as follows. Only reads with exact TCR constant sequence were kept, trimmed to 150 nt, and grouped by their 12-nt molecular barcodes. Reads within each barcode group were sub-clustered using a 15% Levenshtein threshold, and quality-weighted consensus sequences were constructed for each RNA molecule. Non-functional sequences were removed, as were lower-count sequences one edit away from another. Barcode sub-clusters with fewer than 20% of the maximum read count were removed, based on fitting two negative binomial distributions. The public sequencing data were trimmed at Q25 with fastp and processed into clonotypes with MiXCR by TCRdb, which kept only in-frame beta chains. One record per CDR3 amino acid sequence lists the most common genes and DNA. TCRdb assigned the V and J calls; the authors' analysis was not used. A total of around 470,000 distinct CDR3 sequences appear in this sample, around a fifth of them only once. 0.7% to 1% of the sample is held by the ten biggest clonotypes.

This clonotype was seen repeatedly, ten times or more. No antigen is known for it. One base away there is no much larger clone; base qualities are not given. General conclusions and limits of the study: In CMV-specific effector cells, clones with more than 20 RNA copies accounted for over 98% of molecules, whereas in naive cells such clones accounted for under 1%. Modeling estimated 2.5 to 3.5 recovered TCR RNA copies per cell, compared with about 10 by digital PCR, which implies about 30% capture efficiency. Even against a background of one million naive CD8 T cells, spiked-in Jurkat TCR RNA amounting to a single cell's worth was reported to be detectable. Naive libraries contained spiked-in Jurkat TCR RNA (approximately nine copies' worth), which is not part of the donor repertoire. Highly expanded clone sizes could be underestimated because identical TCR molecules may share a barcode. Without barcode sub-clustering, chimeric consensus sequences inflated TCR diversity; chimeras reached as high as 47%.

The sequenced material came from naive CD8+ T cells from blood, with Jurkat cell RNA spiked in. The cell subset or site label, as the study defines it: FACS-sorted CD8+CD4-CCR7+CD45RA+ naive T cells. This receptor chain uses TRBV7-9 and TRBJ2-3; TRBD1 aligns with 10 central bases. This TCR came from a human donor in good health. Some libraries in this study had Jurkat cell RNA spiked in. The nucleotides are TGTGCCAGCAGCTTAGCGGGGACAGGGGTCATAGATACGCAGTATTTT. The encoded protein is CASSLAGTGVIDTQYF.